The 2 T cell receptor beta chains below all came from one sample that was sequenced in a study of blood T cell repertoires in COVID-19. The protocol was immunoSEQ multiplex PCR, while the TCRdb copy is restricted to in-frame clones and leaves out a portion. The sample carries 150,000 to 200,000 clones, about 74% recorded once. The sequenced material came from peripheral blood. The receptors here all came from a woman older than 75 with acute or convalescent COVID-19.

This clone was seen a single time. CDR3 sequence (DNA): TGTGCCAGTAGTACCGGGACTCGTCACAGCTCCTACGAGCAGTACTTC. It yields the protein CASSTGTRHSSYEQYF. J is TRBJ2-7 and V is TRBV19; D is possibly TRBD2 (6 bases). Germline CDR1 reads LNHDA; CDR2 reads SQIVND (reference sequence). Trimming stripped 4 bases from V and 0 bases from J, with 16 bases between. The CDR3 is 16 residues long.

CDR3 protein: CASSEQGSLQPQHF. The CDR3 DNA follows: TGTGCCAGCAGTGAACAGGGTTCGTTGCAGCCCCAGCATTTT. The chain joins TRBV6-1 to TRBJ1-5, with D perhaps matching TRBD1 (5 bases). V was shortened by 2 bases and J by 7 bases, with 12 bases between the two germline ends. The CDR3 length is 14 residues. Germline assignment: CDR1 MNHNS and CDR2 SASEGT.